The following is a T cell receptor (beta chain) sequence with its context. Produced via immunoSEQ multiplex PCR; TCRdb's table is partial and in-frame only. The sample includes approximately 210,000 clones, about 91% of them seen just once. Participant-reported clinical history was the basis for cohort assignment. This specimen comes from a study of blood T cell repertoires in COVID-19. The CDR3 sequence is 15 residues long. The V gene end was trimmed by 0 bases and the J gene end by 12 bases; junction bases not matched to a gene: 14. Germline CDR1 is SQVTM and CDR2 is ANQGSEA. This clonotype was obtained from a woman aged 50 to 60 with acute COVID-19. This sequence joins TRBV29-1 and TRBJ2-1; 7 bases line up with TRBD1. The sequenced sample consisted of PBMCs or T cells enriched from blood (not recorded which). CDR3 in amino acids: CSVEDGKGAPTWQFF. Written as DNA, the CDR3 is TGCAGCGTTGAAGATGGGAAGGGGGCACCGACATGGCAGTTCTTC.